These T cell receptor beta chains were read from a single sample in a study of monozygotic twins with inflammatory bowel disease. Reprocessing the 5' RACE reads, TCRdb reports a single entry for every CDR3 protein and omits DNA. This sample's clone table lists about 43,000 distinct CDR3 sequences. The material sequenced was blood. The source of these receptors is a human donor with ulcerative colitis or Crohn's disease, or a healthy co-twin of an affected twin (not recorded which). The CDR3 runs from the conserved cysteine through the conserved F or W. Clone size appears in some rows only: once, few, many, or a class for an expanded clone.

j_gene: TRBJ1-2
abundance: -
v_gene: TRBV11-2
CDR3aa: CASSLGSGNYGYTF

j_gene: TRBJ2-7
abundance: -
v_gene: TRBV2
CDR3aa: CASIPGTTYEQYF

j_gene: TRBJ2-7
abundance: -
v_gene: TRBV2
CDR3aa: CASRVAGSSYEQYF

j_gene: TRBJ2-1
abundance: -
v_gene: TRBV14
CDR3aa: CASSHGGFSLEQFF

j_gene: TRBJ2-2
abundance: -
v_gene: TRBV24-1
CDR3aa: CATSDTLVTGELFF

j_gene: TRBJ2-5
abundance: -
v_gene: TRBV14
CDR3aa: CASSNEDRGRPRETQYF

j_gene: TRBJ2-5
abundance: -
v_gene: TRBV19
CDR3aa: CASSMLAGKETQYF

j_gene: TRBJ1-3
abundance: -
v_gene: TRBV20-1
CDR3aa: CSARRGTSGNTIYF

j_gene: TRBJ2-7
abundance: -
v_gene: TRBV6-2/TRBV6-3
CDR3aa: CASRDSGSSYEQYF

j_gene: TRBJ2-7
abundance: -
v_gene: TRBV19
CDR3aa: CASSMRLVGTYEQYF

j_gene: TRBJ2-6
abundance: -
v_gene: TRBV10-3
CDR3aa: CASTGGIIGANVLTF

j_gene: TRBJ1-2
abundance: -
v_gene: TRBV28
CDR3aa: CASSSPAGVLPGYTF

j_gene: TRBJ1-2
abundance: -
v_gene: TRBV19
CDR3aa: CASRPTGGASYTF

j_gene: TRBJ2-7
abundance: -
v_gene: TRBV6-5
CDR3aa: CASSYSSRGYEQYF

j_gene: TRBJ2-2
abundance: -
v_gene: TRBV27
CDR3aa: CASSFSTGNTGELFF

j_gene: TRBJ1-5
abundance: -
v_gene: TRBV12-5
CDR3aa: CASGSTGNSNQPQHF

j_gene: TRBJ1-2
abundance: -
v_gene: TRBV7-9
CDR3aa: CASSLRTDYGYTF

j_gene: TRBJ1-4
abundance: -
v_gene: TRBV7-8
CDR3aa: CASSPSGGLTEKLFF

j_gene: TRBJ2-7
abundance: -
v_gene: TRBV5-1
CDR3aa: CASARDDLEEQYF

j_gene: TRBJ1-1
abundance: -
v_gene: TRBV28
CDR3aa: CASGQSDQHTEAFF

j_gene: TRBJ1-6
abundance: -
v_gene: TRBV6-5
CDR3aa: CASSSRLPSNSPLHF

j_gene: TRBJ1-2
abundance: -
v_gene: TRBV13
CDR3aa: CASSLGAIYGYTF

j_gene: TRBJ2-6
abundance: -
v_gene: TRBV20-1
CDR3aa: CSARNPLAGVKGANVLTF

j_gene: TRBJ1-1
abundance: -
v_gene: TRBV5-6
CDR3aa: CASSPRTAAWGAFF

j_gene: TRBJ2-3
abundance: -
v_gene: TRBV7-2
CDR3aa: CASSPAGTNRADTQYF

j_gene: TRBJ1-1
abundance: -
v_gene: TRBV29-1
CDR3aa: CSVRRNTETFF

j_gene: TRBJ1-1
abundance: -
v_gene: TRBV5-1
CDR3aa: CASGDRFTEAFF

j_gene: TRBJ2-1
abundance: -
v_gene: TRBV21-1
CDR3aa: CASWGGSYNEQFF

j_gene: TRBJ1-4
abundance: -
v_gene: TRBV12-3/TRBV12-4
CDR3aa: CASRKRQVWEKLFF

j_gene: TRBJ1-2
abundance: -
v_gene: TRBV5-1
CDR3aa: CASRPTFSSYGYTF

j_gene: TRBJ2-5
abundance: -
v_gene: TRBV10-3
CDR3aa: CAISGGERETQYF

j_gene: TRBJ1-1
abundance: medium-sized
v_gene: TRBV5-1
CDR3aa: CASSFSGGTEAFF

j_gene: TRBJ2-1
abundance: -
v_gene: TRBV28
CDR3aa: CASRLGGASYNEQFF

j_gene: TRBJ2-6
abundance: -
v_gene: TRBV11-2
CDR3aa: CASSSHTRRVAGANVLTF